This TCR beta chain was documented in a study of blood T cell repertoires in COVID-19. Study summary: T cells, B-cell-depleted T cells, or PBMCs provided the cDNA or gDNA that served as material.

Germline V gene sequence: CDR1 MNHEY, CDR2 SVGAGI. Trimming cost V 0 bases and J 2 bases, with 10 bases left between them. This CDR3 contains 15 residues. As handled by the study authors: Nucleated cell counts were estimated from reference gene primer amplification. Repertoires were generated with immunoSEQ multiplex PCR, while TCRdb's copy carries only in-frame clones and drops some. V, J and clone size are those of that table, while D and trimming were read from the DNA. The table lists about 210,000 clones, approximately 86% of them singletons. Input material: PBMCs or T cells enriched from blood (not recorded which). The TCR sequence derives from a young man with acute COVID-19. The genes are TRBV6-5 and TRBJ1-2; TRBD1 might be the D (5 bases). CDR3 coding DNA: TGTGCCAGCAGTTACTCGAGAACAGGCAACTATGGCTACACCTTC. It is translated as CASSYSRTGNYGYTF.